The 9 T cell receptor beta chains below were found in one sample sequenced in a study of CD8 T cells in ankylosing spondylitis. TCRdb passed the 5' RACE reads through MiXCR, listing each CDR3 protein once. This table holds some 26,000 distinct CDR3 sequences, about a sixth found once. Source material: blood. The source is a male donor with ankylosing spondylitis or in good health (not recorded which).

This clonotype was observed a handful of times. The chain employs TRBV12-3 or TRBV12-4 and TRBJ2-1; TRBD1 aligns across 9 bases. V lost 4 bases, J lost 7 bases, and 8 bases stayed unmatched. The length of the CDR3 is 15 residues. The CDR3 region has the DNA TGTGCCAGCAGTTCTTACAGGGGGCGAGGGAATGAGCAGTTCTTC. Protein sequence: CASSSYRGRGNEQFF.

The genes are TRBV12-3 or TRBV12-4 and TRBJ1-4; 7 bases are shared with TRBD1. There are 13 residues in the CDR3. Trimming removed 2 bases from V and 13 bases from J; junction bases left unmatched: 7. CDR3 sequence reads: CASSLQGGSRLFF. The CDR3 DNA reads as TGTGCCAGCAGTTTACAGGGGGGAAGCAGACTGTTTTTT.

This clonotype was picked up many times. The chain joins TRBV5-1 to TRBJ2-1, with D unclear. V was clipped by 4 bases and J by 8 bases, with 19 bases between them. CDR3 size: 15 residues. In germline, CDR1 is SGHRS, CDR2 YFSETQ. For the CDR3, the DNA is TGCGCCAGCAGCCTTTATCCCTCCTGGGGTGATGAGCAGTTCTTC. Protein sequence: CASSLYPSWGDEQFF.

This clonotype was picked up many times. The rearrangement joins TRBV7-2 to TRBJ2-2; no clear D gene. Germline V CDR1 and CDR2: SGHTA, FQGNSA. V lost 4 bases and J 1 base, leaving 4 bases between the germline ends. This CDR3 is 13 amino acids long. CDR3 DNA: TGTGCCAGCAGCTCCAAGAACACCGGGGAGCTGTTTTTT. This gives the protein CASSSKNTGELFF.

This clonotype has at least ten counts. The rearrangement uses TRBV7-2 and TRBJ2-3; the D is unclear. From germline, CDR1 is SGHTA and CDR2 FQGNSA. The V end lost 1 base, the J end lost 7 bases, and 6 bases lay between the germline ends. The CDR3 is made up of 12 amino acids. The CDR3 loop is CASSLVANTQYF. The CDR3 DNA is TGTGCCAGCAGCTTAGTTGCTAATACGCAGTATTTT. Combining the CDR3 with reference TRBV7-2 and TRBJ2-3 gives the whole variable domain GAGVSQSPSNKVTEKGKDVELRCDPISGHTALYWYRQSLGQGLEFLIYFQGNSAPDKSGLPSDRFSAERTGGSVSTLTIQRTQQEDSAVYLCASSLVANTQYFGPGTRLTVL.

This clonotype was counted only a few times. This sequence joins TRBV7-9 and TRBJ2-3; D is tentatively TRBD1 or TRBD2 (5 bases each). Trimming shortened V by 5 bases and J by 2 bases, and 17 bases separated the two germline ends. The CDR3 is made up of 16 amino acids. Germline V gene lookup returns CDR1 SEHNR and CDR2 FQNEAQ (reference sequence). The CDR3 DNA follows: TGTGCCAGCAGCCCAGGGATCTTGGGGGTCACAGATACGCAGTATTTT. Protein product: CASSPGILGVTDTQYF.

This clonotype was detected many times. The genes are TRBV29-1 and TRBJ2-7; D is perhaps TRBD1 or TRBD2 (5 bases each). Germline CDR1 SQVTM, CDR2 ANQGSEA. The CDR3 contains 12 residues. The CDR3 nucleotides are TGCAAACTCGGGGCCCCAGCCTACGAGCAGTACGTC. Translating gives CKLGAPAYEQYV.

This clonotype was detected many times. The rearrangement uses TRBV5-1 and TRBJ2-2; 7 bases line up with TRBD1. The CDR3 covers 14 residues. J lost 1 base, V lost 6 bases, and 3 bases had no gene match. The germline CDR1 and CDR2 sequences are SGHRS and YFSETQ. The CDR3, as DNA: TGCGCCAGCAAACGACAGGGGAACACCGGGGAGCTGTTTTTT. Encoded protein: CASKRQGNTGELFF.

In this sample, this clonotype turned up a few times. The rearrangement links TRBV7-2 to TRBJ2-2; the D is unclear. CDR3 length: 14 residues. Germline V gene data show CDR1 as SGHTA and CDR2 as FQGNSA. Between the trimmed V and J ends, which lost 3 bases and 0 bases, there was a span of 5 bases. DNA of the CDR3: TGTGCCAGCAGCTTTGGGGCGAACACCGGGGAGCTGTTTTTT. It encodes CASSFGANTGELFF.